The 26 T cell receptor beta chains below all came from one sample that was sequenced in a study of T cells in localized non-small cell lung cancer (dated by TCRdb to the early 2020s). Receptors were amplified or captured by the immunoSEQ multiplex PCR assay. This is the immuneACCESS table as TCRdb keeps it, with only in-frame sequences that have V and J called. A part of the clones is gone; compared with another copy, unresolved V genes explain less than half, and the rest is unexplained. The sample profile shows 45,000 to 60,000 clones; around four fifths of them were found once. The biggest ten clones account for about 20% of the sample. The sample here was peripheral blood, taken before any cancer treatment. The source is a female donor over 55 with stage II squamous cell lung carcinoma.

V gene TRBV6-6 combines with J gene TRBJ1-5; the D gene is possibly TRBD1 (6 bases). This CDR3 spans 15 amino acids. In germline, CDR1 is MNHNY, CDR2 SVGAGI (reference sequence). The ends were cut back, 6 bases at V and 0 bases at J, with 12 bases in the middle. The CDR3 DNA follows: TGTGCCAGCAGGCCACAGGGAGGTAGCAATCAGCCCCAGCATTTT. Translated: CASRPQGGSNQPQHF.

This chain uses TRBV19 with TRBJ2-1; 7 bases are shared with TRBD1. Germline V gene lookup returns CDR1 LNHDA and CDR2 SQIVND (reference sequence). CDR3 length: 15 residues. Trimming removed 1 base from V and 8 bases from J; junction bases left unmatched: 8. Here the CDR3 reads CASSIGRDSSHEQFF. The CDR3 region has the DNA TGTGCCAGTAGTATAGGCCGGGACAGTTCTCATGAGCAGTTCTTC.

CDR3 region: CASSPGTGYTGELFF. The CDR3 DNA follows: TGTGCCAGCAGTCCCGGGACAGGGTACACCGGGGAGCTGTTTTTT. V usage is TRBV27 and J usage is TRBJ2-2, with TRBD1 matching over 9 bases. CDR3 length: 15 residues. Unmatched junction bases numbered 4, after V lost 5 bases and J lost 3 bases. Germline loops: CDR1 MNHEY, CDR2 SMNVEV (reference sequence).

This clone was observed a single time. This chain joins TRBV5-1 and TRBJ2-2; 11 positions agree with TRBD2. V lost 4 bases, J lost 2 bases, and 4 bases stayed unmatched. The CDR3 is 16 amino acids. Per germline, CDR1 SGHRS and CDR2 YFSETQ. The CDR3 DNA reads TGCGCCAGCAGCGTGACTAGCGGGGTAAACACCGGGGAGCTGTTTTTT. It is translated as CASSVTSGVNTGELFF.

This clone appeared a single time. The V and J genes are TRBV10-2 and TRBJ2-2, with TRBD1 matching 8 bases. The CDR3 is made up of 15 amino acids. With V trimmed by 5 bases and J by 5 bases, 7 bases remained unmatched. Germline CDR1 reads WSHSY; CDR2 reads SAAADI. The CDR3 region has the DNA TGCGCCAGCAGTACCGGACAGGGATCGACCGGGGAGCTGTTTTTT. This sequence encodes CASSTGQGSTGELFF.

The chain uses TRBV11-3 and TRBJ1-4; D not certain. V was clipped by 3 bases and J by 8 bases, with 19 bases between them. The CDR3 is 16 amino acids. Looked up from germline, CDR1 is SGHNT and CDR2 is YENEEA. CDR3 nucleotides: TGTGCCAGCAGCTTTAAGTATCTGCGCGTTTGGGAAAAACTGTTTTTT. This sequence encodes CASSFKYLRVWEKLFF.

V and J are TRBV30 and TRBJ1-5; D is perhaps TRBD1 (5 bases). This CDR3 is 15 amino acids long. CDR1 and CDR2 (germline): GTSNPN, SVGIG (reference sequence). The ends were cut back, 1 base at V and 2 bases at J, with 12 bases in the middle. In nucleotides, the CDR3 is TGTGCCTGGAGTGGCAGGGCGGGGGGCAATCAGCCCCAGCATTTT. It yields the protein CAWSGRAGGNQPQHF.

The chain links TRBV19 to TRBJ2-3; 10 bases are a match to TRBD2. In germline, CDR1 is LNHDA, CDR2 SQIVND (reference sequence). V lost 5 bases and J lost 10; bases outside the gene matches: 15. The CDR3 length is 16 residues. CDR3 bases: TGTGCCAGTAGTGGCCTAGCGGGGGTCACCGCGGGTGCGCAGTATTTT. The encoded protein is CASSGLAGVTAGAQYF.

This chain links TRBV29-1 with TRBJ2-1; 7 nucleotides line up with TRBD2. This CDR3 region has 13 residues. J was trimmed by 2 bases and V by 3 bases; bases with no gene match: 1. Germline CDR1 SQVTM, CDR2 ANQGSEA. CDR3 nucleotide sequence: TGCAGCGTTGACAGCGGGACCTACAATGAGCAGTTCTTC. Translated: CSVDSGTYNEQFF.

The chain uses TRBV28 and TRBJ1-2; D is perhaps TRBD1 (6 bases). Germline loops: CDR1 MDHEN, CDR2 SYDVKM. The CDR3 is made up of 14 amino acids. V was shortened by 5 bases and J by 4 bases, with 14 bases between the two germline ends. CDR3 DNA: TGTGCCAGCAGTACAGGGTCAAACTCCTATGGCTACACCTTC. As protein: CASSTGSNSYGYTF.

The rearrangement links TRBV23-1 to TRBJ2-7; the D gene is possibly TRBD1 (6 bases). TRBV23-1 is given ORF status, its function remaining uncertain. The V end was cut by 4 bases, the J end by 5 bases, with 15 bases between. The CDR3 consists of 14 residues. The CDR3: CASSRRGSTDEQYF. In DNA form, the CDR3 reads TGCGCCAGCAGTCGCAGGGGATCAACGGACGAGCAGTACTTC.

This chain connects TRBV6-1 to TRBJ1-1, with no clear D. V shed 6 bases and J shed 2 bases, with 10 bases lying between them. CDR3 length equals 13 residues. Germline CDR1 reads MNHNS; CDR2 reads SASEGT. The CDR3 DNA follows: TGTGCCAGCAGCCCCACAGAAAACACTGAAGCTTTCTTT. Amino acids: CASSPTENTEAFF.

The genes are TRBV27 and TRBJ2-7; 7 bases are shared with TRBD2. Germline V lookup: CDR1 MNHEY, CDR2 SMNVEV (reference sequence). The junction had 9 bases not matched to a gene; V was cut back by 5 bases and J by 5 bases. The CDR3 is made up of 14 amino acids. CDR3 nucleotide sequence: TGTGCCAGCAGTACATGGGAGGGACTTAACGAGCAGTACTTC. Protein: CASSTWEGLNEQYF.

This clone was counted only a few times. V usage is TRBV2 and J usage is TRBJ1-1, with D perhaps TRBD1 (5 bases). V was trimmed by 2 bases and J by 8 bases, leaving 9 bases between them. This CDR3 has 12 amino acids. Germline V gives CDR1 SNHLY, CDR2 FYNNEI. CDR3 protein: CASSERGREAFF. In DNA, the CDR3 is TGTGCCAGCAGTGAACGGGGGAGAGAAGCTTTCTTT.

The genes are TRBV5-4 and TRBJ1-3; D not certain. CDR3 length: 15 residues. V dropped 0 bases and J dropped 1 base, with 8 bases sitting between them. Germline V lookup: CDR1 SGHNT, CDR2 YYREEE (reference sequence). The CDR3 nucleotides are TGTGCCAGCAGCTTGGTAGGAGAATCTGGAAACACCATATATTTT. Translated, it gives CASSLVGESGNTIYF.

V is TRBV5-1 and J is TRBJ1-3; TRBD1 might be the D (6 bases). V was trimmed by 1 base and J by 8 bases, leaving 16 bases between them. The germline gives CDR1 SGHRS, CDR2 YFSETQ. The CDR3 contains 15 residues. The CDR3 sequence is CASSLRPGDYDTIYF. In DNA form, the CDR3 reads TGCGCCAGCAGCTTGAGGCCAGGGGACTATGACACCATATATTTT. The full variable domain, its missing parts supplied by reference TRBV5-1 and TRBJ1-3, is KAGVTQTPRYLIKTRGQQVTLSCSPISGHRSVSWYQQTPGQGLQFLFEYFSETQRNKGNFPGRFSGRQFSNSRSEMNVSTLELGDSALYLCASSLRPGDYDTIYFGEGSWLTVV.

J is TRBJ1-2 and V is TRBV5-1, with TRBD1 identical over 8 bases. Germline CDR1 is SGHRS and CDR2 is YFSETQ. The junction had 7 bases not matched to a gene; V was cut back by 8 bases and J by 4 bases. This CDR3 is 13 amino acids long. The chain's CDR3 is CASGTGEPYGYTF. Here the CDR3 DNA reads TGCGCCAGTGGGACAGGCGAACCCTATGGCTACACCTTC.

V gene TRBV4-1 combines with J gene TRBJ2-7; a possible D gene is TRBD2 (5 bases). V was cut by 3 bases and J by 3 bases, with 12 bases left in between. The length of the CDR3 is 14 residues. Per the germline V gene, CDR1 is MGHRA and CDR2 is YSYEKL. In nucleotides, the CDR3 is TGCGCCAGCAGCCACGGGGAACCTGACTACGAGCAGTACTTC. It yields the protein CASSHGEPDYEQYF.

The sample holds one count of this clone. The chain carries TRBV2 and TRBJ2-1, with 8 bases that match TRBD1. Germline CDR1 SNHLY, CDR2 FYNNEI. The CDR3 is 13 amino acids. Trimming at V came to 6 bases and at J to 7 bases, leaving 5 bases not matched to a gene. The DNA of the CDR3 is TGTGCCAGCAGGGGGACAGGAACGAATGAGCAGTTCTTC. Translation gives CASRGTGTNEQFF.

This rearrangement joins TRBV5-4 to TRBJ1-2; 9 nucleotides line up with TRBD1. Germline V gene lookup returns CDR1 SGHNT and CDR2 YYREEE (reference sequence). V dropped 3 bases and J dropped 12; count of bases not matched to a gene: 15. This CDR3 is 15 amino acids long. The CDR3 bases are TGTGCCAGCAGCTCGATTACCGGGACAGGGTACGTTCACACCTTC. As protein: CASSSITGTGYVHTF. Together with reference TRBV5-4 and TRBJ1-2, the CDR3 gives the full variable domain: ETGVTQSPTHLIKTRGQQVTLRCSSQSGHNTVSWYQQALGQGPQFIFQYYREEENGRGNFPPRFSGLQFPNYSSELNVNALELDDSALYLCASSSITGTGYVHTFGSGTRLTVV.

V is TRBV5-1 and J is TRBJ1-1; no clear D. The CDR3 loop spans 18 amino acids. The germline V and J ends were trimmed by 6 bases and 4 bases, with 28 bases remaining between them. In germline, CDR1 is SGHRS, CDR2 YFSETQ. CDR3 sequence (DNA): TGCGCCAGCACTTCTGTTGCTCCGGGCTCCCGGCTGAGCACTGAAGCTTTCTTT. It encodes CASTSVAPGSRLSTEAFF. The full variable domain, rest sourced from reference TRBV5-1 and TRBJ1-1, is KAGVTQTPRYLIKTRGQQVTLSCSPISGHRSVSWYQQTPGQGLQFLFEYFSETQRNKGNFPGRFSGRQFSNSRSEMNVSTLELGDSALYLCASTSVAPGSRLSTEAFFGQGTRLTVV.

This clone was seen only a few times. The V call is TRBV19, the J call TRBJ1-3; 7 nucleotides agree with TRBD1. There are 15 residues in the CDR3. The ends lost 3 bases at V and 0 bases at J; junction bases unmatched: 2. CDR1 and CDR2 from the germline V gene are LNHDA and SQIVND (reference sequence). The CDR3, as DNA: TGTGCCAGTAGTATGGGGACAGTCTCTGGAAACACCATATATTTT. The encoded protein is CASSMGTVSGNTIYF.

This clone appeared once. This chain's CDR3 is CASSLGDGGVQYF. CDR3 DNA: TGTGCCAGCAGCTTAGGGGACGGGGGGGTGCAGTACTTC. The chain carries TRBV7-2 and TRBJ2-7, with 8 positions matching TRBD2. The CDR3 runs to 13 residues. Germline V CDR1 and CDR2: SGHTA, FQGNSA. V gave up 1 base and J gave up 9 bases; unmatched junction bases: 5.

This clone was recorded a few times. This chain links TRBV29-1 with TRBJ1-2; D perhaps matches TRBD1 (5 bases). CDR3 length equals 11 residues. Trimming stripped 6 bases from V and 4 bases from J, with 9 bases between. Germline CDR1 and CDR2: SQVTM and ANQGSEA. The CDR3 sequence: CSVGDGYGYTF. The CDR3 DNA is TGCAGCGTGGGGGACGGCTATGGCTACACCTTC. The whole variable domain, filled in from reference TRBV29-1 and TRBJ1-2, reads SAVISQKPSRDICQRGTSLTIQCQVDSQVTMMFWYRQQPGQSLTLIATANQGSEATYESGFVIDKFPISRPNLTFSTLTVSNMSPEDSSIYLCSVGDGYGYTFGSGTRLTVV.

V gene TRBV7-8 combines with J gene TRBJ1-2; TRBD1 aligns across 8 bases. There are 14 residues in the CDR3. CDR1 is SGHVS and CDR2 is FQNEAQ in the germline V gene. V gave up 6 bases and J gave up 0 bases; unmatched junction bases: 3. The CDR3 is CASRGTGPNYGYTF. The CDR3 DNA sequence: TGTGCCAGCAGAGGGACAGGCCCTAACTATGGCTACACCTTC.

This clone was recorded a few times. CDR3 amino acids: CASSRQGADEQYF. Written as DNA, the CDR3 is TGTGCCAGCTCGCGACAGGGGGCTGATGAGCAGTACTTC. This chain joins TRBV25-1 and TRBJ2-7; 10 bases are a match to TRBD1. V lost 8 bases, J lost 7 bases, and 8 bases stayed unmatched. Germline-derived CDR1 and CDR2 are MGHDK and SYGVNS. The CDR3 runs to 13 residues.